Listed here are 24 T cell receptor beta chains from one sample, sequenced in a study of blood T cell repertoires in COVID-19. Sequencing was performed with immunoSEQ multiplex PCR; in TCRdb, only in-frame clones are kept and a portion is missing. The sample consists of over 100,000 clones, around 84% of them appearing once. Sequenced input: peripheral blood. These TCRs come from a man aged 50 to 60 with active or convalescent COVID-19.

The CDR3 region is CASSLGGGNTIYF. CDR3 DNA sequence: TGTGCCAGCAGTTTAGGGGGGGGAAACACCATATATTTT. The V and J genes are TRBV28 and TRBJ1-3; TRBD1 is a possible D gene (5 bases). This CDR3 has 13 amino acids. CDR1 is MDHEN, CDR2 SYDVKM, per germline. V gave up 2 bases and J gave up 4 bases, with 6 bases separating them.

CDR3 region: CANVDSYNEQFF. The CDR3 DNA is TGTGCCAATGTGGACAGCTACAATGAGCAGTTCTTC. V gene TRBV7-7 combines with J gene TRBJ2-1, with a tentative D call TRBD1 (6 bases). The germline gives CDR1 SSHAT, CDR2 FNYEAQ (reference sequence). V was cut by 10 bases and J by 3 bases, with 10 bases left in between. The CDR3 loop spans 12 amino acids.

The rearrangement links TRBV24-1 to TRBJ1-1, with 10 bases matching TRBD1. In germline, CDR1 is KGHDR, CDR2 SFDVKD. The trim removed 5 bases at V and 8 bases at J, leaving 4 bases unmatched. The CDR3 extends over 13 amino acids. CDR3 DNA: TGTGCCACCAGTGCGGGACAGGGGACCGAAGCTTTCTTT. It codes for CATSAGQGTEAFF.

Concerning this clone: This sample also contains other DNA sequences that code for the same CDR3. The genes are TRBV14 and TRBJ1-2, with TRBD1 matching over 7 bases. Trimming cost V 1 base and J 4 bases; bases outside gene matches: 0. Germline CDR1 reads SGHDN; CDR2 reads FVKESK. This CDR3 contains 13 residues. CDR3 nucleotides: TGTGCCAGCAGCCAAGGACAGGGCTATGGCTACACCTTC. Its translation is CASSQGQGYGYTF.

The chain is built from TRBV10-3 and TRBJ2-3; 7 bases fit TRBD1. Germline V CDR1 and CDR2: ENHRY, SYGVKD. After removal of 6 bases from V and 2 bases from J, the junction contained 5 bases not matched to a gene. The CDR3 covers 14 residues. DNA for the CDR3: TGTGCCATCAGGAAACAGGGGCCCACAGATACGCAGTATTTT. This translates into CAIRKQGPTDTQYF.

The CDR3 region has the DNA TGCAGCGTTGAAGACCCCCCTAGCGGGGGGGCCTGGGACTATGAGCAGTTCTTC. Translating it yields CSVEDPPSGGAWDYEQFF. This chain joins TRBV29-1 and TRBJ2-1; 12 nucleotides match TRBD2. Germline trimming cut 0 bases from V and 8 bases from J; bases unmatched to any gene: 14. The CDR3 loop spans 18 amino acids. The V gene's germline CDR1 is SQVTM and CDR2 ANQGSEA.

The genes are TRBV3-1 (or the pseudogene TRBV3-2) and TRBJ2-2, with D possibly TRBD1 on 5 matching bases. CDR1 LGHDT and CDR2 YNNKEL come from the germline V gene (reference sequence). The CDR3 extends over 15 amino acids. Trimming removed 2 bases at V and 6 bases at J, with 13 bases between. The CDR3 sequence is CASSQMAGQAGELFF. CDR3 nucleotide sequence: TGTGCCAGCAGCCAAATGGCAGGGCAGGCCGGGGAGCTGTTTTTT.

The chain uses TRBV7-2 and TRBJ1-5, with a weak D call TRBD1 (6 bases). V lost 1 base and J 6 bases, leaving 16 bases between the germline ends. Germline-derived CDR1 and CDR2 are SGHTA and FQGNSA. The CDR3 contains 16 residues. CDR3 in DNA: TGTGCCAGCAGCTTAGAGGGGGTCGTCGGGGTTCAGCCCCAGCATTTT. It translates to CASSLEGVVGVQPQHF.

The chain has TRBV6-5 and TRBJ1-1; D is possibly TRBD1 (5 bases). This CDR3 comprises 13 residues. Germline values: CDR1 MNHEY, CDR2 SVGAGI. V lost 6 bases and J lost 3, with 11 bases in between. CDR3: CASRTQGDTEAFF. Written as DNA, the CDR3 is TGTGCCAGCAGGACGCAGGGTGACACTGAAGCTTTCTTT.

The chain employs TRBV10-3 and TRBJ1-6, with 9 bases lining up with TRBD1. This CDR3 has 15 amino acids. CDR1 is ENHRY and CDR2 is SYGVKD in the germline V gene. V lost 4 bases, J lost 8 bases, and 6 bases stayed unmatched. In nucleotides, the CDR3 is TGTGCCATCAGTGGACCGGGACAGGGAGATTCACCCCTCCACTTT. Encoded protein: CAISGPGQGDSPLHF.

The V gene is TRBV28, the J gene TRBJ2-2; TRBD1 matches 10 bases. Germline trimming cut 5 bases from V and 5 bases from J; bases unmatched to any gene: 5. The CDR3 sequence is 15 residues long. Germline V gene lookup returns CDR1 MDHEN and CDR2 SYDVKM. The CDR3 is CASSQTGGETGELFF. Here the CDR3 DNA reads TGTGCCAGCAGTCAGACAGGGGGCGAGACCGGGGAGCTGTTTTTT.

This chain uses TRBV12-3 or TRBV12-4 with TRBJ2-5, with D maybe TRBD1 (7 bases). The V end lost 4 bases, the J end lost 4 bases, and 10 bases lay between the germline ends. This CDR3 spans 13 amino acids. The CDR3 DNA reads TGTGCCAGCAGTTCAGGGGGGCCAGAGACCCAGTACTTC. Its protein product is CASSSGGPETQYF.

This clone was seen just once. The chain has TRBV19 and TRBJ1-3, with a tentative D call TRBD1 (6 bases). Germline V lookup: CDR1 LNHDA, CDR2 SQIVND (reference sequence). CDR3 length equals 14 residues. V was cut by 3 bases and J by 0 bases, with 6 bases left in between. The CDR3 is CASSMDSSGNTIYF. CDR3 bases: TGTGCCAGTAGTATGGACAGCTCTGGAAACACCATATATTTT.

The CDR3 bases are TGTGCCAGCGGAGCGGACGACTCCTACGAGCAGTACTTC. Protein sequence: CASGADDSYEQYF. The chain recombines TRBV7-9 with TRBJ2-7; a weak D match, TRBD2 (5 bases). This CDR3 region has 13 residues. Trimming took 8 bases from V and 0 from J, leaving 11 bases between them. Germline V gene sequence: CDR1 SEHNR, CDR2 FQNEAQ (reference sequence).

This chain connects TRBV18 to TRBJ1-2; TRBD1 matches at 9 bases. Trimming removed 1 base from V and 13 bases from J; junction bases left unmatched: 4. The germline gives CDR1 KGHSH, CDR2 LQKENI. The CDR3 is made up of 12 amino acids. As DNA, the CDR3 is TGTGCCAGCTCACCACTGGGACAGGGAACCACCTTC. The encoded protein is CASSPLGQGTTF.

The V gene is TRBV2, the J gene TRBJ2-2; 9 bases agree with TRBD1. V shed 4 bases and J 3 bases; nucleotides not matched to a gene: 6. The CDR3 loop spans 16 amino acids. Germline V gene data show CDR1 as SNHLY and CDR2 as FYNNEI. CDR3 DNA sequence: TGTGCCAGCAGTGCACAGGGGGCGCGGGACACCGGGGAGCTGTTTTTT. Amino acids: CASSAQGARDTGELFF.

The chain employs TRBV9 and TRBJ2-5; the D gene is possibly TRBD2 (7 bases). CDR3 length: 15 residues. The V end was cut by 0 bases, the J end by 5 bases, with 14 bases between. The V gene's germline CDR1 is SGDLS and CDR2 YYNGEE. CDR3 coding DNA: TGTGCCAGCAGCGTAGGCGGGGGCGGGTTGGAGACCCAGTACTTC. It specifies CASSVGGGGLETQYF.

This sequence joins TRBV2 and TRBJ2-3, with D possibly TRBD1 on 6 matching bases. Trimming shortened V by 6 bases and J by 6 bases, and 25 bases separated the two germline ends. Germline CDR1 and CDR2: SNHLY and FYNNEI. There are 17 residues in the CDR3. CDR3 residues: CASRPLLDRPFTDTQYF. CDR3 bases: TGTGCCAGCAGACCCTTATTGGACAGACCTTTCACGGATACGCAGTATTTT.

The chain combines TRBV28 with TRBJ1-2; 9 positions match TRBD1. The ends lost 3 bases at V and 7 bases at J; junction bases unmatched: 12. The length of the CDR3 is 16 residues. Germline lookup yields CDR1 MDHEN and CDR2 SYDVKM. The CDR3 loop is CASSLPGPGQGFGYTF. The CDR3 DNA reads TGTGCCAGCAGTTTGCCCGGACCGGGACAGGGATTTGGCTACACCTTC.

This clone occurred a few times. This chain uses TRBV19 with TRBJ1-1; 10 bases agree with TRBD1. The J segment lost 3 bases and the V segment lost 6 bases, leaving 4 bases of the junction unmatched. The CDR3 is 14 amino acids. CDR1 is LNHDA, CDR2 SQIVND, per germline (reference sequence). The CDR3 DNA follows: TGTGCCAGTAGGATCGACAGGGGGCACACTGAAGCTTTCTTT. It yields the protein CASRIDRGHTEAFF.

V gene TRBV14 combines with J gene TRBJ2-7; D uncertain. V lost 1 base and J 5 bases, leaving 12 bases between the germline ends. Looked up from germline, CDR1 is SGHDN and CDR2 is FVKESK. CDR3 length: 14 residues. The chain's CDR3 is CASSQVGLSNEQYF. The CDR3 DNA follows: TGTGCCAGCAGCCAAGTGGGCTTGTCAAACGAGCAGTACTTC.

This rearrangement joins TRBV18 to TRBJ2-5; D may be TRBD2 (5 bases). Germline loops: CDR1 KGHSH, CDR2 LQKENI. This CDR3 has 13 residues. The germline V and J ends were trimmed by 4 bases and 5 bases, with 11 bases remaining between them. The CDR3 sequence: CASSQLAAETQYF. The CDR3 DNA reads TGTGCCAGCTCACAGCTAGCAGCGGAGACCCAGTACTTC.

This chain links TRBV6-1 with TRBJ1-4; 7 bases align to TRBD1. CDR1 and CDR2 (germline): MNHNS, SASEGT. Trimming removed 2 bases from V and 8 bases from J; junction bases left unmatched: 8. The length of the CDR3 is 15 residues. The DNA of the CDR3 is TGTGCCAGCAGTGAAAAACAGGGGCCGAGGGAAAAACTGTTTTTT. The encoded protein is CASSEKQGPREKLFF.

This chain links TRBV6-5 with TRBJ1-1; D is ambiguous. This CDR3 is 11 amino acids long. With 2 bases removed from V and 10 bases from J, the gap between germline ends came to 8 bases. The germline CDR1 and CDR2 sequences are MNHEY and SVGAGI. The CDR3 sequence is CASSYEGIAFF. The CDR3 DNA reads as TGTGCCAGCAGTTACGAGGGTATAGCTTTCTTT.